A selection of T cell receptor beta chains follows, all from one sample in a study of blood T cell repertoires in COVID-19. Data came from immunoSEQ multiplex PCR; TCRdb stores just in-frame clones and leaves some out. The profile shows 250,000 to 400,000 clones, about 85% of them singletons. The specimen was PBMCs or T cells enriched from blood (not recorded which). Receptors originate from a young woman who had been exposed to COVID-19. The CDR3 runs from the conserved cysteine through the conserved F or W. The D gene is left open where the match is weak. Clone size is shown for a subset of rows, as once, few, many or a class of expanded clone.

len: 15
v_gene: TRBV5-1
j_gene: TRBJ1-2
abundance: -
d_gene: TRBD1
CDR3aa: CASSLGWGQGYGYTF
CDR3nt: TGCGCCAGCAGCTTGGGTTGGGGACAGGGGTATGGCTACACCTTC

len: 15
v_gene: TRBV25-1
j_gene: TRBJ2-1
abundance: -
d_gene: TRBD1
CDR3aa: CASSRGRGPYNEQFF
CDR3nt: TGTGCCAGCAGCCGGGGCAGGGGGCCATACAATGAGCAGTTCTTC

len: 11
v_gene: TRBV6-5
j_gene: TRBJ1-2
abundance: few
d_gene: -
CDR3aa: CASSSGDGYTF
CDR3nt: TGTGCCAGCAGCTCAGGGGATGGCTACACCTTC

len: 13
v_gene: TRBV18
j_gene: TRBJ1-2
abundance: -
d_gene: TRBD1
CDR3aa: CASSGTANYGYTF
CDR3nt: TGTGCCAGCTCAGGGACAGCTAACTATGGCTACACCTTC

len: 15
v_gene: TRBV6-5
j_gene: TRBJ1-3
abundance: -
d_gene: -
CDR3aa: CASSTSPQGGNTIYF
CDR3nt: TGTGCCAGCAGTACTTCTCCACAGGGCGGAAACACCATATATTTT

len: 13
v_gene: TRBV18
j_gene: TRBJ2-3
abundance: -
d_gene: -
CDR3aa: CASSPGSTDTQYF
CDR3nt: TGTGCCAGCTCACCCGGTAGCACAGATACGCAGTATTTT

len: 17
v_gene: TRBV18
j_gene: TRBJ1-6
abundance: few
d_gene: -
CDR3aa: CASSPSNKAQGQSPLHF
CDR3nt: TGTGCCAGCTCACCAAGTAACAAGGCTCAGGGGCAATCACCCCTCCACTTT

len: 17
v_gene: TRBV28
j_gene: TRBJ1-3
abundance: -
d_gene: -
CDR3aa: CASSPRLAVSSGNTIYF
CDR3nt: TGTGCCAGCAGCCCCCGCCTGGCCGTGTCCTCTGGAAACACCATATATTTT

len: 14
v_gene: TRBV29-1
j_gene: TRBJ1-6
abundance: -
d_gene: -
CDR3aa: CSALGQGGNSPLHF
CDR3nt: TGCAGCGCCTTGGGGCAGGGAGGGAATTCACCCCTCCACTTT

len: 15
v_gene: TRBV7-5
j_gene: TRBJ1-2
abundance: -
d_gene: -
CDR3aa: CARSQGQGARSGYTF
CDR3nt: TGTGCCAGAAGCCAAGGACAGGGGGCGCGTAGTGGCTACACCTTC

len: 17
v_gene: TRBV7-2
j_gene: TRBJ1-3
abundance: -
d_gene: -
CDR3aa: CASSLFGPQGSGNTIYF
CDR3nt: TGTGCCAGCAGCTTATTCGGACCGCAGGGATCTGGAAACACCATATATTTT

len: 16
v_gene: TRBV19
j_gene: TRBJ1-2
abundance: once
d_gene: TRBD1
CDR3aa: CASTIGQGGSVYGYTF
CDR3nt: TGTGCCAGTACCATCGGACAGGGGGGTTCCGTCTATGGCTACACCTTC

len: 14
v_gene: TRBV2
j_gene: TRBJ2-2
abundance: once
d_gene: -
CDR3aa: CASSELVVGVELFF
CDR3nt: TGTGCCAGCAGTGAATTGGTAGTTGGTGTGGAGCTGTTTTTT

len: 13
v_gene: TRBV3-1/TRBV3-2
j_gene: TRBJ2-1
abundance: -
d_gene: -
CDR3aa: CASSHRNVDEQFF
CDR3nt: TGTGCCAGCAGCCATAGAAACGTTGATGAGCAGTTCTTC

len: 13
v_gene: TRBV6-4
j_gene: TRBJ1-1
abundance: few
d_gene: -
CDR3aa: CASSPTGNTEAFF
CDR3nt: TGTGCCAGCAGCCCGACGGGGAACACTGAAGCTTTCTTT

len: 15
v_gene: TRBV4-1
j_gene: TRBJ1-4
abundance: -
d_gene: TRBD1
CDR3aa: CASSQAGQGNEKLFF
CDR3nt: TGCGCCAGCAGCCAAGCGGGACAGGGCAATGAAAAACTGTTTTTT

len: 15
v_gene: TRBV7-9
j_gene: TRBJ1-5
abundance: -
d_gene: TRBD1
CDR3aa: CASSSSGGSNQPQHF
CDR3nt: TGTGCCAGCAGCTCATCAGGGGGTAGCAATCAGCCCCAGCATTTT

len: 16
v_gene: TRBV19
j_gene: TRBJ2-6
abundance: -
d_gene: TRBD2
CDR3aa: CASSMLLAAGANVLTF
CDR3nt: TGTGCCAGTAGTATGCTACTAGCGGCTGGGGCCAACGTCCTGACTTTC

len: 14
v_gene: TRBV19
j_gene: TRBJ2-1
abundance: -
d_gene: -
CDR3aa: CASNSQRAANEQFF
CDR3nt: TGTGCCAGTAATTCCCAGCGGGCGGCGAATGAGCAGTTCTTC

len: 11
v_gene: TRBV28
j_gene: TRBJ1-2
abundance: -
d_gene: TRBD1
CDR3aa: CASSTGWGYTF
CDR3nt: TGTGCCAGTTCGACAGGGTGGGGCTACACCTTC

len: 14
v_gene: TRBV9
j_gene: TRBJ1-6
abundance: -
d_gene: -
CDR3aa: CASSVEGLNSPLHF
CDR3nt: TGTGCCAGCAGCGTAGAGGGACTTAATTCACCCCTCCACTTT

len: 13
v_gene: TRBV28
j_gene: TRBJ2-7
abundance: -
d_gene: -
CDR3aa: CASSLSLGYEQYF
CDR3nt: TGTGCCAGCAGTTTATCTCTCGGCTACGAGCAGTACTTC

len: 19
v_gene: TRBV6-4
j_gene: TRBJ2-3
abundance: -
d_gene: TRBD2
CDR3aa: CASSDSKSSGVRSTDTQYF
CDR3nt: TGTGCCAGCAGTGACTCGAAGTCTAGCGGGGTTCGTAGCACAGATACGCAGTATTTT

len: 16
v_gene: TRBV28
j_gene: TRBJ1-4
abundance: -
d_gene: -
CDR3aa: CASSSAEAGVDEKLFF
CDR3nt: TGTGCCAGCAGTTCCGCGGAAGCGGGGGTCGATGAAAAACTGTTTTTT